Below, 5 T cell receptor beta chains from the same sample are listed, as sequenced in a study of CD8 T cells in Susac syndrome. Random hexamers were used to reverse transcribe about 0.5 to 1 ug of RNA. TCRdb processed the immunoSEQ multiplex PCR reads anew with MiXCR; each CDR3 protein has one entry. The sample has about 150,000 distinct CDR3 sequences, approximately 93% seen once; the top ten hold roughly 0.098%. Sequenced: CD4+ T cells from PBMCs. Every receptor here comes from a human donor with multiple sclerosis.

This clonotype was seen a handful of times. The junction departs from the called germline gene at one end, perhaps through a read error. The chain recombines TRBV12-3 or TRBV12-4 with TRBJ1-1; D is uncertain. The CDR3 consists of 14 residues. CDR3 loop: CASSLGGTNAEAFF. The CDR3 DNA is TGTGCCAGCAGTTTAGGCGGCACGAACGCTGAAGCTTTCTTT.

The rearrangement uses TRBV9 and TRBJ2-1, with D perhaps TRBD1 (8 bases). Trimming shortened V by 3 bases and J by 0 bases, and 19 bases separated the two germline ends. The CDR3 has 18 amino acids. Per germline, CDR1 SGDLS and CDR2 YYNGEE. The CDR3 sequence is CASSATKGGTGSYNEQFF. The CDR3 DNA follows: TGTGCCAGCAGCGCTACTAAGGGGGGGACAGGCTCCTACAATGAGCAGTTCTTC.

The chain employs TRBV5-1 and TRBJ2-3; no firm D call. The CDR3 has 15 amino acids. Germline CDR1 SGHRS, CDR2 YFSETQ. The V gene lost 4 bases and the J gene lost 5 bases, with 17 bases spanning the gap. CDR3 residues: CASSDPGLARDTQYF. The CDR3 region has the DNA TGCGCCAGCAGCGATCCTGGGTTAGCAAGAGATACGCAGTATTTT.

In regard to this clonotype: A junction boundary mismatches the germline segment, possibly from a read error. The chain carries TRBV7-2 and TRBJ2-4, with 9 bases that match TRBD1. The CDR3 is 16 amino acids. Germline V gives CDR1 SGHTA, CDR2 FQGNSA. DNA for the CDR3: TGTGCCGGCAGCTTAGCCGGGACAGGGGCCAAAAACATTCAGTACTTC. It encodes CAGSLAGTGAKNIQYF.

CDR3 nucleotide sequence: TGTGCCAGCAGCTTAAGATCTAGCGGGACCTACAATGAGCAGTTCTTC. It encodes CASSLRSSGTYNEQFF. This chain uses TRBV7-2 with TRBJ2-1, with 9 bases that match TRBD2. CDR1 and CDR2 (germline): SGHTA, FQGNSA. This CDR3 region has 16 residues. V dropped 2 bases and J dropped 2; count of bases not matched to a gene: 4. Looking up the rest from reference TRBV7-2 and TRBJ2-1 gives the full variable domain: GAGVSQSPSNKVTEKGKDVELRCDPISGHTALYWYRQSLGQGLEFLIYFQGNSAPDKSGLPSDRFSAERTGGSVSTLTIQRTQQEDSAVYLCASSLRSSGTYNEQFFGPGTRLTVL.